The TCR beta chain under discussion was sequenced for a study of T cell responses to AZD1222 COVID-19 vaccine. Sequencing was performed with immunoSEQ multiplex PCR; in TCRdb, only in-frame clones are kept and a portion is missing. The sample has under 300,000 clones, 85% to 95% seen once. V lost 0 bases and J 4 bases, leaving 12 bases between the germline ends. The CDR3 is 15 residues long. Germline CDR1 LNHNV, CDR2 YYDKDF (reference sequence). The chain combines TRBV15 with TRBJ1-1, with D perhaps TRBD1 (6 bases). The source is an adult in good health. The sample here was peripheral blood, taken on day 0 of AZD1222 vaccination. CDR3 region: CATSRDPKGGTEAFF. The CDR3 bases are TGTGCCACCAGCAGAGATCCAAAGGGGGGCACTGAAGCTTTCTTT.